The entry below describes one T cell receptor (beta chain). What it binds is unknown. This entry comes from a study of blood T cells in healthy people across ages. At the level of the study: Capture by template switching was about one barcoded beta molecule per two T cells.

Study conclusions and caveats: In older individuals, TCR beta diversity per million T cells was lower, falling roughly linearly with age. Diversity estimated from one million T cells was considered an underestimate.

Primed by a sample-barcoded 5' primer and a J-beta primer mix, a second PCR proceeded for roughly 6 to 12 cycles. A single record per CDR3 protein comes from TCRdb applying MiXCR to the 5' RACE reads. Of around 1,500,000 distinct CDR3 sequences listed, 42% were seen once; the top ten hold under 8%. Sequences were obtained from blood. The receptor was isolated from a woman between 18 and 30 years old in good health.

The CDR3 spells CASSLPLTGVLSGELFF. The CDR3, as DNA: TGTGCCAGCAGCCTGCCCCTAACAGGGGTTTTATCCGGGGAGCTGTTTTTT. The V call is TRBV28, the J call TRBJ2-2; 7 bases agree with TRBD1. The CDR3 runs 17 residues. The germline V gene encodes CDR1 MDHEN and CDR2 SYDVKM. V gave up 6 bases and J gave up 6 bases; unmatched junction bases: 16. The full variable domain, with the rest looked up from reference TRBV28 and TRBJ2-2, is DVKVTQSSRYLVKRTGEKVFLECVQDMDHENMFWYRQDPGLGLRLIYFSYDVKMKEKGDIPEGYSVSREKKERFSLILESASTNQTSMYLCASSLPLTGVLSGELFFGEGSRLTVL.